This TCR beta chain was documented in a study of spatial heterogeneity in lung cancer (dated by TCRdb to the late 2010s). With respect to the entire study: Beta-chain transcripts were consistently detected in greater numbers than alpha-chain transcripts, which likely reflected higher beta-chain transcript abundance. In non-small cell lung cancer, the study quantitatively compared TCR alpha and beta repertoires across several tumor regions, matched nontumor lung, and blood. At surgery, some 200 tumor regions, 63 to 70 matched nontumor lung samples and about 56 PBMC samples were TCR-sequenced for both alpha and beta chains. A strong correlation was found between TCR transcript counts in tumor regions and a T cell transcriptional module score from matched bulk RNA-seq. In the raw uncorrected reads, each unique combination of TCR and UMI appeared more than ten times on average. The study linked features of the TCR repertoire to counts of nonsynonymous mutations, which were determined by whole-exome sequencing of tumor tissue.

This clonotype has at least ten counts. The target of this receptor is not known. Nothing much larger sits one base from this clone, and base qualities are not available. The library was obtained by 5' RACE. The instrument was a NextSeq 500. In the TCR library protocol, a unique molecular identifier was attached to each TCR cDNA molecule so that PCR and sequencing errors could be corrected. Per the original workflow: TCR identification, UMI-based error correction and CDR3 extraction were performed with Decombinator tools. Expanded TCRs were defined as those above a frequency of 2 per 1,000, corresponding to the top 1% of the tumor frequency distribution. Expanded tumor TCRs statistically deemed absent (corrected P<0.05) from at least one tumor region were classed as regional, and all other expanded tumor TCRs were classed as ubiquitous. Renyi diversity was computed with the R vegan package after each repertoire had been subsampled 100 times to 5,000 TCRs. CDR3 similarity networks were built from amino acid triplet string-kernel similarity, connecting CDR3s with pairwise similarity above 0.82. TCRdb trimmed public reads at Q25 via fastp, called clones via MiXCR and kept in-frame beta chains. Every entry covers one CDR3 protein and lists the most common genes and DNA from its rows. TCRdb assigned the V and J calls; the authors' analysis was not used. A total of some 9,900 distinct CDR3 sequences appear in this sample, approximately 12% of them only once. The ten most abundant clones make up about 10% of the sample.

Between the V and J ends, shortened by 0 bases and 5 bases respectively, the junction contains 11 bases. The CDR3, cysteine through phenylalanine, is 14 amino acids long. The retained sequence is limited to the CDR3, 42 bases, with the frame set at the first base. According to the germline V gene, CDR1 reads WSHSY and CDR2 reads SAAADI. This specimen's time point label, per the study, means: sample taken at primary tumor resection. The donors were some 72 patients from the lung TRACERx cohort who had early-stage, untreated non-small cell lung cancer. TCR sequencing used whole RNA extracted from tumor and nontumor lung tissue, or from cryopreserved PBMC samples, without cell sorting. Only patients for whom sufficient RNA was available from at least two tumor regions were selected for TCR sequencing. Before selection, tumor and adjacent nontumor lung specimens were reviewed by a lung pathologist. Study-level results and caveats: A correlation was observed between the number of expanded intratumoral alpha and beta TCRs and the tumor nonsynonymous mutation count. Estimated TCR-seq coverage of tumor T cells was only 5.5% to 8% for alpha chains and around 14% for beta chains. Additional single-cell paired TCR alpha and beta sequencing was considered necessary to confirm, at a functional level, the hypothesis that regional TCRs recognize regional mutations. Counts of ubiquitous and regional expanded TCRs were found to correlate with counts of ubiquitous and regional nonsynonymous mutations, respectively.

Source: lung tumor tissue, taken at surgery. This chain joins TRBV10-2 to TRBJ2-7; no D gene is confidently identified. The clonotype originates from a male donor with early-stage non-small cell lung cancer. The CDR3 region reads CASSESNDANEQYF. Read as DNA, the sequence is TGCGCCAGCAGTGAGTCGAACGACGCCAACGAGCAGTACTTC.